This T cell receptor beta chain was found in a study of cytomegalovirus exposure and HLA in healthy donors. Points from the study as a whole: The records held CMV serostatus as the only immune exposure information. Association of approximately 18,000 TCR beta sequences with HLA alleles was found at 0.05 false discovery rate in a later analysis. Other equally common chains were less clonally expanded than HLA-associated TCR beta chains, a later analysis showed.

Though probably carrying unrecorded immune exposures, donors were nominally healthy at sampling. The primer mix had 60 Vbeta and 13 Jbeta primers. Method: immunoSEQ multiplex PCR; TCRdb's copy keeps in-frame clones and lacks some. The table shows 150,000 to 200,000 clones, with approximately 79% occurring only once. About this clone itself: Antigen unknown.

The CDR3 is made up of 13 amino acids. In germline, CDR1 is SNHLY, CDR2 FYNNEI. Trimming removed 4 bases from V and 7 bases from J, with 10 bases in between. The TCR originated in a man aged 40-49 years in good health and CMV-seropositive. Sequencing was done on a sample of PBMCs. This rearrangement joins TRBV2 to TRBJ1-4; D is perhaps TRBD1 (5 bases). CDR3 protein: CASSGEGREKLFF. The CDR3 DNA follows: TGTGCCAGCAGTGGGGAGGGGCGTGAAAAACTGTTTTTT.